The 8 T cell receptor beta chains presented below share a single source sample, sequenced in a study of OX40 agonist ivuxolimab in advanced cancers. Library creation used the immunoSEQ multiplex PCR assay. This is the immuneACCESS table as TCRdb keeps it, with only in-frame sequences that have V and J called. A part of the clones is gone; compared with another copy, unresolved V genes explain less than half, and the rest is unexplained. The sample data list fewer than 100,000 clones, and roughly four fifths of these were observed just once. The top ten constitute approximately 1.5% of the sample. Sequenced here: CD4+ or CD8+ T cells sorted from blood, sampled in a trial of the OX40 agonist ivuxolimab. The receptors derive from an adult with an advanced solid tumor such as melanoma, head and neck, liver or kidney cancer.

The V gene is TRBV5-6, the J gene TRBJ1-2; a possible D gene is TRBD1 (5 bases). Deletions cut 0 bases from V and 7 bases from J, with 16 bases between. Germline V lookup: CDR1 SGHDT, CDR2 YYEEEE. This CDR3 is 15 amino acids long. Here the CDR3 reads CASSLGTRVTSGYTF. Written as DNA, the CDR3 is TGTGCCAGCAGCTTGGGGACACGGGTGACCAGTGGCTACACCTTC.

The chain carries TRBV29-1 and TRBJ1-1; the D gene is possibly TRBD1 (5 bases). CDR3 length equals 18 residues. The V end was cut by 5 bases, the J end by 0 bases, with 25 bases between. CDR1 and CDR2 from the germline V gene are SQVTM and ANQGSEA. This CDR3 is CSVFGGATPTPLNTEAFF. The CDR3 nucleotides are TGCAGCGTTTTCGGAGGGGCGACGCCTACCCCGCTGAACACTGAAGCTTTCTTT.

The gene calls are TRBV27 and TRBJ2-7; D uncertain. Trimming took off 3 bases at V and 2 bases at J, with 8 bases between the two ends. The CDR3 length is 13 residues. Germline lookup yields CDR1 MNHEY and CDR2 SMNVEV (reference sequence). The DNA for the CDR3 is TGTGCCAGCAGTTTTTGGGTGACCTACGAGCAGTACTTC. Residues: CASSFWVTYEQYF.

The V and J genes are TRBV6-6 and TRBJ1-1; D is ambiguous. The V end lost 4 bases, the J end lost 2 bases, and 8 bases lay between the germline ends. Germline lookup yields CDR1 MNHNY and CDR2 SVGAGI (reference sequence). The CDR3 has 13 amino acids. CDR3 DNA: TGTGCCAGCAGTTCGCAGAAAAACACTGAAGCTTTCTTT. This sequence encodes CASSSQKNTEAFF.

The V call is TRBV9, the J call TRBJ2-7; D unresolved. V was trimmed by 0 bases and J by 2 bases, leaving 9 bases between them. The CDR3 covers 14 residues. Per germline, CDR1 SGDLS and CDR2 YYNGEE. The DNA of the CDR3 is TGTGCCAGCAGCGTAGAAGAGGATGCCTACGAGCAGTACTTC. This codes for CASSVEEDAYEQYF.

The chain combines TRBV7-9 with TRBJ1-4; tentative D call: TRBD1 (5 bases). V lost 8 bases to trimming and J lost 4 bases, with 14 bases between them. Per the germline V gene, CDR1 is SEHNR and CDR2 is FQNEAQ (reference sequence). The CDR3 extends over 14 amino acids. CDR3 in amino acids: CASGEGTDNEKLFF. DNA of the CDR3: TGTGCCAGCGGAGAGGGGACGGATAATGAAAAACTGTTTTTT. The full variable domain, completed using reference TRBV7-9 and TRBJ1-4, is DTGVSQNPRHKITKRGQNVTFRCDPISEHNRLYWYRQTLGQGPEFLTYFQNEAQLEKSRLLSDRFSAERPKGSFSTLEIQRTEQGDSAMYLCASGEGTDNEKLFFGSGTQLSVL.

The genes are TRBV27 and TRBJ1-4, with D uncertain. The germline gives CDR1 MNHEY, CDR2 SMNVEV (reference sequence). Trimming left V 0 bases short and J 0 bases short, with 11 bases between. CDR3 length: 17 residues. The CDR3 bases are TGTGCCAGCAGTTTATCGATTGTGGCAGCAACTAATGAAAAACTGTTTTTT. This sequence encodes CASSLSIVAATNEKLFF. The entire variable domain, with the rest obtained from reference TRBV27 and TRBJ1-4, is as follows: EAQVTQNPRYLITVTGKKLTVTCSQNMNHEYMSWYRQDPGLGLRQIYYSMNVEVTDKGDVPEGYKVSRKEKRNFPLILESPSPNQTSLYFCASSLSIVAATNEKLFFGSGTQLSVL.

The rearrangement uses TRBV7-3 and TRBJ2-1, with 7 bases that match TRBD1. Germline V lookup: CDR1 SGHTA, CDR2 FQGTGA. After removal of 2 bases from V and 8 bases from J, the junction contained 6 bases not matched to a gene. The CDR3 has 14 amino acids. The DNA for the CDR3 is TGTGCCAGCAGCTTAGTAGACAGGGCTTATGAGCAGTTCTTC. Amino acid sequence: CASSLVDRAYEQFF.